Sequencing of this T cell receptor beta chain was carried out in a study of OX40 agonist ivuxolimab in advanced cancers. Assay: immunoSEQ multiplex PCR; the TCRdb copy retains only in-frame clones and omits some. The sample has about 48,000 clones; roughly 84% are singletons. Whole-study results and caveats: The authors did not determine the antigen specificity of the expanded peripheral T cells. Normalized T-cell clonal expansion was also low in some nonresponders.

Concerning this clone itself: As yet, its antigen is unknown.

This receptor was obtained from an adult with an advanced solid tumor such as melanoma, head and neck, liver or kidney cancer. Sequenced here: CD4+ or CD8+ T cells sorted from blood, sampled in a trial of the OX40 agonist ivuxolimab.

The CDR3 nucleotides read TGTGCCAGCAGCTTAGCGGCTTCTGGAAACACCATATATTTT. This codes for CASSLAASGNTIYF. The J gene is TRBJ1-3, the V gene TRBV7-2; D ambiguous. Germline assignment: CDR1 SGHTA and CDR2 FQGNSA. V lost 0 bases and J 1 base, leaving 4 bases between the germline ends. The CDR3 is 14 residues long.